The rows below give T cell receptor beta chains drawn from one sample of a study of OX40 agonist ivuxolimab in advanced cancers. TCRdb's copy holds only in-frame clones and misses some; the assay was immunoSEQ multiplex PCR. This sample has about 46,000 clones, with around nine tenths found just once. The sample here was CD4+ or CD8+ T cells sorted from blood, taken in a trial of the OX40 agonist ivuxolimab. All receptors come from an adult with an advanced solid tumor such as melanoma, head and neck, liver or kidney cancer. Both conserved end residues are part of each CDR3. D genes are given only for firm matches. Only part of the rows carry a size: once, few, many, or a class if the clone is expanded.

V gene,J gene,clone size,D gene,CDR3 DNA,CDR3 protein
TRBV4-3,TRBJ1-1,-,-,TGCGCCAGCAGCCAAGATAGAAGCAACACTGAAGCTTTCTTT,CASSQDRSNTEAFF
TRBV6-1,TRBJ1-2,-,-,TGTGCCAGCAGCCCGGGAGCTAACTATGGCTACACCTTC,CASSPGANYGYTF
TRBV11-1,TRBJ1-2,-,-,TGTGCCAGCAGCTTAGGCCTAATGGGCGGCTACACCTTC,CASSLGLMGGYTF
TRBV4-3,TRBJ2-5,once,TRBD2,TGCGCCAGCAGCCAAGAGGGGACTATCCAAGAGACCCAGTACTTC,CASSQEGTIQETQYF
TRBV2,TRBJ2-1,-,-,TGTGCCGCCAGGTCGAGCAATGAGCAGTTCTTC,CAARSSNEQFF
TRBV28,TRBJ1-1,-,-,TGTGCCAGCAGTTTATTGGAAGTGAACACTGAAGCTTTCTTT,CASSLLEVNTEAFF
TRBV16,TRBJ2-1,-,TRBD2,TGTGCCAGCAGCCCAGGACTAGCCTACAATGAGCAGTTCTTC,CASSPGLAYNEQFF
TRBV5-4,TRBJ2-5,-,-,TGTGCCAGCGCAGGGGCCCAAGAGACCCAGTACTTC,CASAGAQETQYF
TRBV19,TRBJ2-5,-,TRBD1,TGTGCCAGTAGTATCCCAAGGACAGGGACAGAGACCCAGTACTTC,CASSIPRTGTETQYF
TRBV27,TRBJ2-2,-,-,TGTGCCAGCACCCCTCCAGGGGCCGGGGAGCTGTTTTTT,CASTPPGAGELFF
TRBV28,TRBJ2-3,-,-,TGTGCCAGCAGCAAGGGCACAGATACGCAGTATTTT,CASSKGTDTQYF
TRBV9,TRBJ1-2,once,-,TGTGCCAGCAGCCAAGCGGTTTGGGATGGCTACACCTTC,CASSQAVWDGYTF
TRBV7-6,TRBJ2-5,-,-,TGTGCCAGCAGCTTACTCGGACAAAGATCCCAAGAGACCCAGTACTTC,CASSLLGQRSQETQYF
TRBV5-8,TRBJ1-2,-,-,TGTGCCAGCAGCCCGGACTCCGGGCATGGCTACACCTTC,CASSPDSGHGYTF
TRBV10-3,TRBJ1-1,-,-,TGTGCCACCGCGGGCGGCCAGAACACTGAAGCTTTCTTT,CATAGGQNTEAFF
TRBV5-4,TRBJ1-2,-,-,TGTGCCAGCAGCTTCGGGGGGGCCAACTATGGCTACACCTTC,CASSFGGANYGYTF
TRBV4-1,TRBJ2-7,-,TRBD1,TGCGCCAGCAGCCAAGATCGAGGACAGGGGGCAGGCGAGCAGTACTTC,CASSQDRGQGAGEQYF
TRBV14,TRBJ2-7,-,-,TGTGCCAGCAGTCCTCGGGCTATGCAAGTCTACGAGCAGTACTTC,CASSPRAMQVYEQYF
TRBV30,TRBJ2-5,once,-,TGTGCCTGGAGTGTGGTGGAGGAACAAGAGACCCAGTACTTC,CAWSVVEEQETQYF
TRBV7-2,TRBJ1-6,-,-,TGTGCCAGCAGCTTAGTCGGACGGCCCACAGGTTCACCCCTCCACTTT,CASSLVGRPTGSPLHF
TRBV27,TRBJ2-1,-,-,TGTGCCAGCAGTTTCTCTAGGATCAATGAGCAGTTCTTC,CASSFSRINEQFF
TRBV4-2,TRBJ2-1,-,TRBD1,TGTGCCAGCAGCCAAGGTCGTGGACAGGGGGCATTTGAGCAGTTCTTC,CASSQGRGQGAFEQFF
TRBV19,TRBJ2-1,-,-,TGTGCCAGTACAACTCCCTACAATGAGCAGTTCTTC,CASTTPYNEQFF
TRBV6-4,TRBJ1-1,-,TRBD1,TGTGCCAGCAGTCCGGACAGGCGTTTAGCTTTCTTT,CASSPDRRLAFF
TRBV6-6,TRBJ2-7,-,-,TGTGCCAGCAGTTACGTAGGGACCGGCGAGCAGTACTTC,CASSYVGTGEQYF
TRBV7-9,TRBJ1-4,few,-,TGTGCCAGCAGCGACGGTCCGTCAGGGGCTAATGAAAAACTGTTTTTT,CASSDGPSGANEKLFF
TRBV27,TRBJ1-1,-,-,TGTGCCAGCAGTTTTGGTTGGGGGAGGGCTTTCTTT,CASSFGWGRAFF
TRBV6-1,TRBJ2-7,-,-,TGTGCCAGCGGGTTCTACGAGCAGTACTTC,CASGFYEQYF
TRBV4-2,TRBJ2-3,-,TRBD2,TGTGCCAGCAGCCCATATCCCCTGCCTAGCGGGGAAGCAGGGGATACGCAGTATTTT,CASSPYPLPSGEAGDTQYF
TRBV14,TRBJ1-6,-,-,TGTGCCAGCAGCCAAGATAGCAGCTCCTATAATTCACCCCTCCACTTT,CASSQDSSSYNSPLHF
TRBV4-1,TRBJ2-6,-,-,TGCGCCAGCAGCCAAGTCTATCCCGGGAGCTCGTTCCCCTCTGGGGCCAACGTCCTGACTTTC,CASSQVYPGSSFPSGANVLTF
TRBV11-2,TRBJ2-7,-,TRBD2,TGTGCCAGCAGCCCCCTAGGGAGCGGGAGGTACGAGCAGTACTTC,CASSPLGSGRYEQYF
TRBV7-8,TRBJ2-7,once,-,TGTGCCAGCAGCTTAAGGGCGGGGCTGGGTTCCTACGAGCAGTACTTC,CASSLRAGLGSYEQYF
TRBV27,TRBJ2-1,-,-,TGTGCCAGCAGTCCGCCCGCTAATAATGAGCAGTTCTTC,CASSPPANNEQFF
TRBV7-9,TRBJ2-7,-,-,TGTGCCAGCAGCTTAGGACTGGCCGAGCAGTACTTC,CASSLGLAEQYF
TRBV21-1,TRBJ2-1,-,-,TGTGCCAGCAGGCCGGGACTAGCGGGCTACAATGAGCAGTTCTTC,CASRPGLAGYNEQFF
TRBV6-5,TRBJ2-7,-,TRBD2,TGTGCCACCAACCGACTAGCGGGAGACTACGAGCAGTACTTC,CATNRLAGDYEQYF
TRBV4-1,TRBJ1-1,-,TRBD1,TGCGCCAGCAGCCAAGGAGGACAGGGGGTGACTGAAGCTTTCTTT,CASSQGGQGVTEAFF
TRBV27,TRBJ2-5,-,TRBD2,TGTGCCAGCAGTTCCAGCGGGGCTTTCCCGGGTGAGACCCAGTACTTC,CASSSSGAFPGETQYF
TRBV10-3,TRBJ1-6,few,-,TGTGCCGCTGTCGGGGAACTTAATTCACCCCTCCACTTT,CAAVGELNSPLHF
TRBV7-9,TRBJ2-7,-,TRBD1,TGTGCCAGCAGCTTCGCCGACAGGGGCGAGCAGTACTTC,CASSFADRGEQYF
TRBV29-1,TRBJ2-7,-,TRBD1,TGCAGCGTTGCCGGGACAGGGCAGGGGACCTTCTACGAGCAGTACTTC,CSVAGTGQGTFYEQYF
TRBV7-4,TRBJ2-1,-,-,TGTGCCAGCAGGGCCCCCTCGCGGAGGCCGGATAATGAGCAGTTCTTC,CASRAPSRRPDNEQFF
TRBV5-5,TRBJ1-1,-,TRBD1,TGTGCCAGCAGCTTGCAGGGGGGTGAAGCTTTCTTT,CASSLQGGEAFF
TRBV2,TRBJ2-2,-,TRBD2,TGTGCCGGGGGACTAGCGGGGGCGAACACCGGGGAGCTGTTTTTT,CAGGLAGANTGELFF
TRBV4-3,TRBJ2-1,-,-,TGCGCCAGCAGCCAAGTTAACTATGAGCAGTTCTTC,CASSQVNYEQFF
TRBV6-4,TRBJ1-5,few,-,TGTGCCACCGACCGGGCGGGGAGGGCAAATCAGCCCCAGCATTTT,CATDRAGRANQPQHF
TRBV4-1,TRBJ2-7,-,-,TGCGCCAGCAGCCAAACAGGGAGCGAGCAGTACTTC,CASSQTGSEQYF
TRBV28,TRBJ2-7,-,-,TGTGCCAGCAGTTTACCTTCCTACGAGCAGTACTTC,CASSLPSYEQYF
TRBV30,TRBJ2-7,-,-,TGTGCCTGGAGTGTAGGAGATTCCTACGAGCAGTACTTC,CAWSVGDSYEQYF
TRBV20-1,TRBJ1-2,-,-,TGCAGTGCTTGGCGAGGGGGCTACACCTTC,CSAWRGGYTF
TRBV7-9,TRBJ1-2,once,-,TGTGCCAGCAGCCAGAAGACAAAATATGGCTACACCTTC,CASSQKTKYGYTF